The present T cell receptor (beta chain) was sequenced within a study of vaccination and CD4 T cells after COVID-19. Treatment given: roughly 10-day PBMC culture with coronavirus spike peptide pools or control peptides (ViraFEST assay). Regarding this clonotype: Its antigen remains unknown.

Study-wide results and caveats: Convalescent patients' median share of reactive clones seen only post-vaccination was approximately 85%.

The assay that was used to sequence DNA from cultured CD4+ T cells was the Oncomine TCR Beta short-read assay. TCRdb independently ran MiXCR on the PCR reads; one entry per CDR3 protein. The sample includes approximately 2,000 distinct CDR3 sequences, roughly half of them seen just once. V lost 0 bases and J lost 6, with 14 bases in between. Germline V gene data show CDR1 as DFQATT and CDR2 as SNEGSKA (reference sequence). The CDR3 runs to 15 residues. The receptor's source is a human donor who had recovered from COVID-19. V is TRBV20-1 and J is TRBJ2-2; D ambiguous. Here the sequenced sample was CD4+ T cells from blood, cultured in vitro, taken after SARS-CoV-2 vaccination. The CDR3 here is CSARDRLQWAGELFF. Written as DNA, the CDR3 is TGCAGTGCTAGAGATAGGTTGCAGTGGGCCGGGGAGCTGTTTTTT.